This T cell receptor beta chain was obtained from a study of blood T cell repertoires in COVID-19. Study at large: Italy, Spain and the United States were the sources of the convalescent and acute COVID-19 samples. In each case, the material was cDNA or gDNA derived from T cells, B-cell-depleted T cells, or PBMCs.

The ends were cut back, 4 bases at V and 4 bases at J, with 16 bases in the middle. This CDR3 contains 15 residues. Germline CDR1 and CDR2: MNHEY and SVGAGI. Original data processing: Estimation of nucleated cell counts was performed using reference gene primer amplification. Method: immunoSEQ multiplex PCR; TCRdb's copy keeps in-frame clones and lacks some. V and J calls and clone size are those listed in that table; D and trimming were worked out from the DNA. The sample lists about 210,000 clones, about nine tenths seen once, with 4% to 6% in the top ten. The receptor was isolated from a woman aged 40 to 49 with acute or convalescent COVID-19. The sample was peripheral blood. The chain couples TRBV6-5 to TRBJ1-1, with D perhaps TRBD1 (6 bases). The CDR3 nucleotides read TGTGCCAGCAGTTTTTTGGACAGTCGAGGCACTGAAGCTTTCTTT. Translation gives CASSFLDSRGTEAFF.